Listed below are T cell receptor beta chains from one sample, sequenced in a study of Ad26.COV2.S vaccination and SARS-CoV-2 variants. Sequencing was performed with immunoSEQ multiplex PCR; in TCRdb, only in-frame clones are kept and a portion is missing. The table has roughly 380,000 clones, approximately 81% seen once. Sequenced here: peripheral blood, sampled in a trial of Ad26.COV2.S vaccine versus placebo. These receptors originate from a person aged 18-60 years who received the Ad26.COV2.S COVID-19 vaccine or a placebo. Each CDR3 is given with its conserved first and last residue. A D gene is named only where the DNA matches it firmly. Not all rows give a size; the values are once, few, many and, for expanded clones, a class.

j_call clone_size cdr3_length d_call v_call cdr3_aa cdr3_nt
TRBJ2-7 - 14 - TRBV5-1 CASSLFQGNYEQYF TGCGCCAGCAGCTTGTTTCAGGGGAACTACGAGCAGTACTTC
TRBJ2-1 once 16 TRBD2 TRBV7-2 CASSFRVTSGRDEQFF TGTGCCAGCAGCTTCCGAGTCACTAGCGGGAGGGATGAGCAGTTCTTC
TRBJ2-1 - 14 TRBD2 TRBV3-1/TRBV3-2 CASSQDLAGRRPFF TGTGCCAGCAGCCAAGATCTAGCGGGCCGTAGGCCGTTCTTC
TRBJ2-5 - 15 TRBD1 TRBV5-6 CASSEATGGFETQYF TGTGCCAGCAGCGAAGCGACAGGGGGATTCGAGACCCAGTACTTC
TRBJ2-7 - 14 TRBD1 TRBV24-1 CATSESGTGGEQYF TGTGCCACCAGTGAGTCCGGGACAGGAGGCGAGCAGTACTTC
TRBJ2-1 - 13 - TRBV2 CASRRLLDNEQFF TGTGCCAGCCGCCGTTTGCTAGACAATGAGCAGTTCTTC
TRBJ1-5 - 14 - TRBV19 CASRGFRVGQPQHF TGTGCCAGTAGGGGATTCAGGGTCGGGCAGCCCCAGCATTTT
TRBJ1-1 - 17 - TRBV7-2 CASSRTYTGTLNTEAFF TGTGCCAGCAGCCGGACATATACAGGAACTCTGAACACTGAAGCTTTCTTT
TRBJ1-6 - 16 TRBD1 TRBV7-9 CASSASGTGGNSPLHF TGTGCCAGCAGCGCGTCCGGGACAGGCGGGAATTCACCCCTCCACTTT
TRBJ2-3 - 19 - TRBV5-1 CASSLFGGRSLEGTDTQYF TGCGCCAGCAGCTTATTCGGGGGACGCTCTCTAGAAGGCACAGATACGCAGTATTTT
TRBJ2-2 - 18 TRBD2 TRBV3-1/TRBV3-2 CASSQVSGRAAGTGELFF TGTGCCAGCAGCCAAGTTAGCGGGAGGGCTGCGGGCACCGGGGAGCTGTTTTTT
TRBJ2-3 - 18 - TRBV4-3 CASSSHEGGRSSTDTQYF TGCGCCAGCAGTTCCCACGAGGGGGGACGATCTAGCACAGATACGCAGTATTTT
TRBJ1-4 - 16 TRBD1 TRBV27 CASSSGTGGRREKLFF TGTGCCAGCAGTTCCGGGACAGGGGGCCGGAGAGAAAAACTGTTTTTT
TRBJ2-3 once 13 TRBD2 TRBV29-1 CSVTAGGTDTQYF TGCAGCGTTACCGCGGGAGGGACAGATACGCAGTATTTT
TRBJ2-4 - 13 TRBD1 TRBV10-3 CASAGTGENIQYF TGTGCCAGCGCCGGGACAGGGGAAAACATTCAGTACTTC
TRBJ2-3 - 18 TRBD2 TRBV4-1 CASSPIRAGLAVPDTQYF TGCGCCAGCAGCCCCATCAGGGCGGGACTAGCGGTCCCGGATACGCAGTATTTT
TRBJ1-1 - 14 TRBD1 TRBV12-5 CASARRGLGTEAFF TGTGCTAGTGCCCGTAGGGGGCTGGGCACTGAAGCTTTCTTT
TRBJ2-1 - 15 - TRBV6-1 CASSEPRIGENEQFF TGTGCCAGCAGTGAACCTAGAATCGGTGAGAATGAGCAGTTCTTC
TRBJ2-5 - 17 - TRBV9 CASSVGSLAWDQETQYF TGTGCCAGCAGCGTAGGGTCCCTAGCGTGGGACCAAGAGACCCAGTACTTC
TRBJ1-1 - 16 TRBD1 TRBV23-1 CASSREPGQGNTEAFF TGCGCCAGCAGTCGGGAACCGGGACAGGGGAACACTGAAGCTTTCTTT
TRBJ2-1 - 15 TRBD1 TRBV7-6 CASSPRDRVSNEQFF TGTGCCAGCAGCCCTAGGGACAGGGTTTCCAATGAGCAGTTCTTC
TRBJ2-3 - 17 - TRBV9 CASSVNTPGGGQDTQYF TGTGCCAGCAGCGTTAACACCCCAGGGGGGGGGCAGGATACGCAGTATTTT
TRBJ2-3 - 15 TRBD2 TRBV15 CATSLKRGRTDTQYF TGTGCCACCAGCTTAAAGCGGGGGCGCACAGATACGCAGTATTTT
TRBJ2-4 - 12 - TRBV28 CASRDWRNIQYF TGTGCCAGCAGAGACTGGAGGAACATTCAGTACTTC
TRBJ2-7 - 15 TRBD2 TRBV28 CASSLRLAGPGEQYF TGTGCCAGCAGTTTAAGGCTAGCGGGGCCGGGCGAGCAGTACTTC
TRBJ2-5 - 18 TRBD2 TRBV5-1 CASSLGPSGGLGQETQYF TGCGCCAGCAGCTTAGGGCCCAGCGGGGGGTTAGGCCAAGAGACCCAGTACTTC
TRBJ1-6 - 17 - TRBV2 CASSGVGGAHLGSPLHF TGTGCCAGCAGTGGGGTGGGAGGAGCACACCTCGGTTCACCCCTCCACTTT
TRBJ1-1 few 14 - TRBV5-5 CASSLGGMNTEAFF TGTGCCAGCAGCTTGGGGGGGATGAACACTGAAGCTTTCTTT
TRBJ2-2 once 16 TRBD1 TRBV10-3 CAISESSGGNTGELFF TGTGCCATCAGTGAGTCCTCAGGGGGTAACACCGGGGAGCTGTTTTTT
TRBJ1-2 once 14 - TRBV6-4 CASSDSGSGYGYTF TGTGCCAGCAGTGACTCCGGCAGTGGCTATGGCTACACCTTC
TRBJ1-4 - 13 - TRBV2 CASEGGWGEKLFF TGTGCCAGCGAGGGAGGGTGGGGTGAAAAACTGTTTTTT
TRBJ1-1 - 15 TRBD1 TRBV5-1 CASSWGTGVNTEAFF TGCGCCAGCAGCTGGGGGACAGGGGTGAACACTGAAGCTTTCTTT
TRBJ2-1 - 16 - TRBV13 CASSFFLRAPYNEQFF TGTGCCAGCAGCTTTTTCTTGCGGGCACCCTACAATGAGCAGTTCTTC
TRBJ2-3 - 12 - TRBV10-1 CASSYSTDTQYF TGCGCCAGCAGTTACAGCACAGATACGCAGTATTTT
TRBJ1-2 - 12 - TRBV11-2 CASSLDSPGYTF TGTGCCAGCAGCTTAGACTCCCCCGGCTACACCTTC
TRBJ2-2 - 12 - TRBV13 CASSYNTGELFF TGTGCCAGCAGCTATAACACCGGGGAGCTGTTTTTT
TRBJ2-2 - 13 - TRBV29-1 CSVVPSYTGELFF TGCAGCGTTGTTCCCTCTTACACCGGGGAGCTGTTTTTT
TRBJ2-7 once 16 TRBD2 TRBV9 CASSEGTLAGTYEQYF TGTGCCAGCAGCGAGGGAACACTAGCGGGAACCTACGAGCAGTACTTC
TRBJ1-5 - 14 TRBD1 TRBV5-8 CASSFRGDNQPQHF TGTGCCAGCAGCTTCAGGGGGGACAATCAGCCCCAGCATTTT
TRBJ2-5 - 13 - TRBV19 CASSATGVETQYF TGTGCCAGTAGTGCAACGGGGGTAGAGACCCAGTACTTC
TRBJ2-3 - 14 - TRBV18 CASSKEQGVDTQYF TGTGCCAGCTCAAAAGAACAGGGCGTCGATACGCAGTATTTT